This TCR beta chain is drawn from a study of vaccination effects on CD4 cells after COVID-19. Background on the study: Sequencing followed a ViraFEST assay step that expanded antigen-specific CD4+ T cells with viral peptide pools. The median interval between the second dose and post-vaccine sampling was 72 days. Regarding the study as a whole: Marked clonal contraction was seen late after vaccination (in both infection- and vaccine-induced clones).

As concerns this clone: The antigen is undetermined.

Here immunoSEQ multiplex PCR was the method, and the copy in TCRdb shows in-frame clones only, minus some. The sample gives under 70,000 clones, around 74% of which show up once; 2.2% is in the top ten. This CDR3 is built from 13 residues. V was pared by 8 bases and J by 4 bases, with 14 bases between. CDR1 and CDR2 from the germline V gene are SNHLY and FYNNEI. Culture proceeded for about ten days, and CD4+ T cells were then isolated. Participants got two doses of BNT162b2 or mRNA-1273 vaccine. No vaccinee had earlier SARS-CoV-2 infection, and nucleocapsid antibodies were negative. The TCR sequence derives from a human donor who received a COVID-19 vaccine. The sequencing here drew on CD4+ T cells from PBMCs cultured without peptide, taken after COVID-19 vaccination. The chain carries TRBV2 and TRBJ1-1, with unresolved D. The CDR3 bases are TGTGCCAGCGGATTGACGGCGGGCACTGAAGCTTTCTTT. Translated, it gives CASGLTAGTEAFF.